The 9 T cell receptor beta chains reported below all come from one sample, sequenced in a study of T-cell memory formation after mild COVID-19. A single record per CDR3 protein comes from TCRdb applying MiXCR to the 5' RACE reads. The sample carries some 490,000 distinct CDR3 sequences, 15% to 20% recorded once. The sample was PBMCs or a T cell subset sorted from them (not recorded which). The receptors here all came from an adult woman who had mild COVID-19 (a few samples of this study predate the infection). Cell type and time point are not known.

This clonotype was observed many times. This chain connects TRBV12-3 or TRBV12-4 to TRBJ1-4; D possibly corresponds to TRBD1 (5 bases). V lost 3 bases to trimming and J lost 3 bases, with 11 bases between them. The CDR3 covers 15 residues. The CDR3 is CASSFGGRANEKLFF. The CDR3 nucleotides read TGTGCCAGCAGTTTTGGGGGTAGGGCTAATGAAAAACTGTTTTTT.

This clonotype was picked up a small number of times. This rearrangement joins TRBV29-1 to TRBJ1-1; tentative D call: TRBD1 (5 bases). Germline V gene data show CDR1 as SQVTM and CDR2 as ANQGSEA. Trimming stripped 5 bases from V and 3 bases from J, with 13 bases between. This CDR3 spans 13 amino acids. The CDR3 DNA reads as TGCAGCGTTCGGGGAGGGGTGGACACTGAAGCTTTCTTT. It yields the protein CSVRGGVDTEAFF.

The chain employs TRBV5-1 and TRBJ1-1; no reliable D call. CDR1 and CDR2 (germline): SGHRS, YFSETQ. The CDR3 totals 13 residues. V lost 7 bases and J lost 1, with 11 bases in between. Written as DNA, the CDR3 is TGCGCCAGCCGAGGGCCGGGGAACACTGAAGCTTTCTTT. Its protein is CASRGPGNTEAFF.

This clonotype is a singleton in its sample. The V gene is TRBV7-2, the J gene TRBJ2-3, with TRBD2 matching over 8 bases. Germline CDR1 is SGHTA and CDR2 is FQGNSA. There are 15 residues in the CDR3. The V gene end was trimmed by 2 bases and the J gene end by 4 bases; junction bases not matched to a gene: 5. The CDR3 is CASSLSLAGADTQYF. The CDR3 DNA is TGTGCCAGCAGCTTATCCCTAGCGGGTGCAGATACGCAGTATTTT. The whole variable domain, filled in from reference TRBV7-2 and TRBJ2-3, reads GAGVSQSPSNKVTEKGKDVELRCDPISGHTALYWYRQSLGQGLEFLIYFQGNSAPDKSGLPSDRFSAERTGGSVSTLTIQRTQQEDSAVYLCASSLSLAGADTQYFGPGTRLTVL.

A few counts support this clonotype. CDR3 loop: CASSPVMGQGSNTEAFF. CDR3 bases: TGTGCCAGCAGTCCGGTAATGGGGCAGGGGTCGAACACTGAAGCTTTCTTT. The chain recombines TRBV12-3 or TRBV12-4 with TRBJ1-1; D possibly corresponds to TRBD1 (6 bases). This CDR3 has 17 residues. V lost 5 bases to trimming and J lost 1 base, with 20 bases between them.

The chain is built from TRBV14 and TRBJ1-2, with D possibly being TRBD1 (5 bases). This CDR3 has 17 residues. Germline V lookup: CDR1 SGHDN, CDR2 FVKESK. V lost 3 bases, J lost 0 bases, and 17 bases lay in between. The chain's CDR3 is CASSHFILGRPNYGYTF. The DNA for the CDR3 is TGTGCCAGCAGCCATTTCATCCTGGGACGGCCTAACTATGGCTACACCTTC.

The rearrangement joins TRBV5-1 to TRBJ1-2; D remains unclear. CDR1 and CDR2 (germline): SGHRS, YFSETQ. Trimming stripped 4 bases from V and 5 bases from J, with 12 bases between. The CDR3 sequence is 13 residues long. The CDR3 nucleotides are TGCGCCAGCAGCGCCAACGGAATATATGGCTACACCTTC. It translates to CASSANGIYGYTF.

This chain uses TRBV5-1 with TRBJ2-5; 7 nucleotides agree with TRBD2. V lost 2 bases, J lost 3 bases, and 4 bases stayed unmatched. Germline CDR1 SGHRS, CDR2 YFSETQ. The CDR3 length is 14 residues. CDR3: CASSFTGGEETQYF. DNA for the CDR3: TGCGCCAGCAGCTTTACTGGGGGGGAAGAGACCCAGTACTTC.

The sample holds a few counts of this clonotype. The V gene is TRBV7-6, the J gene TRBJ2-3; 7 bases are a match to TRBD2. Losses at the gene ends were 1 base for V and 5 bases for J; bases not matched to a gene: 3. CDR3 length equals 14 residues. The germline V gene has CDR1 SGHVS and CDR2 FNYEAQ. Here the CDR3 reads CASSLEPGGDTQYF. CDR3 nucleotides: TGTGCCAGCAGCTTAGAACCGGGGGGAGATACGCAGTATTTT. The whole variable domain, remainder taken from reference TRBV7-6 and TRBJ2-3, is GAGVSQSPRYKVTKRGQDVALRCDPISGHVSLYWYRQALGQGPEFLTYFNYEAQQDKSGLPNDRFSAERPEGSISTLTIQRTEQRDSAMYRCASSLEPGGDTQYFGPGTRLTVL.